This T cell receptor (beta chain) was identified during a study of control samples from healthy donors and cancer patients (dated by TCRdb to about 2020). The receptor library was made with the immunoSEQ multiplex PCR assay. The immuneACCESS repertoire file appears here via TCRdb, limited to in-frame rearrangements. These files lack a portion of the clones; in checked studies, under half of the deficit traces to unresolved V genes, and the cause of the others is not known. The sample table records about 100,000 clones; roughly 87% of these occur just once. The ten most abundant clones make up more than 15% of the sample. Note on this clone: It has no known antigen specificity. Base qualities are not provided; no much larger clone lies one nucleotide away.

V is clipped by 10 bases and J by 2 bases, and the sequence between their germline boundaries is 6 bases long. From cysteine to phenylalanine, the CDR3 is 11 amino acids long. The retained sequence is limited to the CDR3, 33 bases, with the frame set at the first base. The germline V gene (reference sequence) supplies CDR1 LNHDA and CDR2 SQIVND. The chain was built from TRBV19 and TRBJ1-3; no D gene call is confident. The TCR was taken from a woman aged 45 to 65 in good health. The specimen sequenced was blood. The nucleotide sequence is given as TGTGCCACTGCACCTGGAAACACCATATATTTT. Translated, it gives CATAPGNTIYF.